Presented here are 25 T cell receptor beta chains from one specimen sequenced in a study of shared clonotypes between healthy human individuals. Generated by immunoSEQ multiplex PCR, the TCRdb table keeps only in-frame clones and is missing some. The profile shows 400,000 to 600,000 clones, roughly 80% of them singletons. The sample comprised PBMCs. Receptors were obtained from a middle-aged woman in good health. Some clones in this sample may be carry-over from other donors' samples.

CDR3: CASTRSSSYEQYF. CDR3 bases: TGTGCCAGCACCCGGAGTAGCAGCTACGAGCAGTACTTC. The rearrangement uses TRBV6-1 and TRBJ2-7; no reliable D call. Germline loops: CDR1 MNHNS, CDR2 SASEGT. The CDR3 is 13 residues long. V was trimmed by 7 bases and J by 3 bases, leaving 13 bases between them.

The V and J genes are TRBV4-3 and TRBJ1-1; 7 bases match TRBD1. The CDR3 length is 15 residues. Germline CDR1 is LGHNA and CDR2 is YSLEER. Trimming took 4 bases from V and 1 from J; bases not matched to a gene: 6. The CDR3 loop is CASSRRGQANTEAFF. The DNA of the CDR3 is TGCGCCAGCAGCCGCCGTGGACAGGCGAACACTGAAGCTTTCTTT.

As to this clone: Other DNA sequences in this sample translate to the same CDR3. The chain couples TRBV29-1 to TRBJ2-7, with TRBD2 matching over 13 bases. CDR1 and CDR2 (germline): SQVTM, ANQGSEA. This CDR3 is built from 13 residues. Germline trimming cut 5 bases from V and 4 bases from J; bases unmatched to any gene: 2. CDR3 amino acids: CSVRLAGGYEQYF. The CDR3 nucleotides read TGCAGCGTTCGACTAGCGGGAGGTTACGAGCAGTACTTC.

This rearrangement joins TRBV30 to TRBJ2-5; D is unresolved. This CDR3 region has 12 residues. V gave up 6 bases and J gave up 2 bases, with 10 bases separating them. CDR1 is GTSNPN, CDR2 SVGIG, per germline (reference sequence). The CDR3 nucleotides read TGTGCCTGTAAGAAAAAACAAGAGACCCAGTACTTC. Protein: CACKKKQETQYF.

This clone was recorded a few times. The chain carries TRBV28 and TRBJ1-3; no clear D gene. From germline, CDR1 is MDHEN and CDR2 SYDVKM. V was pared by 1 base and J by 8 bases, with 9 bases between. This CDR3 spans 13 amino acids. The CDR3 here is CASSLFNGYTIYF. The CDR3 bases are TGTGCCAGCAGTTTATTCAACGGGTACACCATATATTTT.

This clone was picked up a small number of times. The genes are TRBV5-1 and TRBJ2-6, with TRBD1 as a possible D gene (5 bases). Germline assignment: CDR1 SGHRS and CDR2 YFSETQ. Trimming removed 3 bases at V and 0 bases at J, with 7 bases between. This CDR3 spans 15 amino acids. CDR3 DNA: TGCGCCAGCAGCTCTAGGGGCTCTGGGGCCAACGTCCTGACTTTC. Translating gives CASSSRGSGANVLTF.

The rearrangement links TRBV7-3 to TRBJ1-5; 9 positions agree with TRBD1. This CDR3 region has 15 residues. The germline gives CDR1 SGHTA, CDR2 FQGTGA. V lost 5 bases, J lost 4 bases, and 6 bases stayed unmatched. CDR3 bases: TGTGCCAGCAGCACCGACAGGGGGTGTAATCAGCCCCAGCATTTT. Its translation is CASSTDRGCNQPQHF.

There are a few counts of this clone. As DNA, the CDR3 is TGTGCCAGCACTCTAGCGGGGACAAGCTCTGGGGCCAACGTCCTGACTTTC. Protein product: CASTLAGTSSGANVLTF. This chain joins TRBV9 and TRBJ2-6; TRBD2 matches at 9 bases. Germline V lookup: CDR1 SGDLS, CDR2 YYNGEE. CDR3 size: 17 residues. V lost 6 bases to trimming and J lost 0 bases; unmatched junction nucleotides: 7. Looking up the rest from reference TRBV9 and TRBJ2-6 gives the full variable domain: DSGVTQTPKHLITATGQRVTLRCSPRSGDLSVYWYQQSLDQGLQFLIQYYNGEERAKGNILERFSAQQFPDLHSELNLSSLELGDSALYFCASTLAGTSSGANVLTFGAGSRLTVL.

The genes are TRBV25-1 and TRBJ2-1; TRBD2 matches at 15 bases. CDR3 length: 15 residues. Germline lookup yields CDR1 MGHDK and CDR2 SYGVNS. The junction had 1 base not matched to a gene; V was cut back by 6 bases and J by 4 bases. CDR3 in amino acids: CASSGLAGGYNEQFF. CDR3 DNA: TGTGCCAGCAGCGGACTAGCGGGAGGGTACAATGAGCAGTTCTTC. Based on the CDR3 plus reference TRBV25-1 and TRBJ2-1, the full variable domain is EADIYQTPRYLVIGTGKKITLECSQTMGHDKMYWYQQDPGMELHLIHYSYGVNSTEKGDLSSESTVSRIRTEHFPLTLESARPSHTSQYLCASSGLAGGYNEQFFGPGTRLTVL.

The chain uses TRBV30 and TRBJ2-7, with 8 bases lining up with TRBD2. This CDR3 contains 17 residues. CDR1 and CDR2 (germline): GTSNPN, SVGIG (reference sequence). V lost 2 bases and J lost 0; bases outside the gene matches: 12. CDR3: CAWSPQRSGSPSYEQYF. In nucleotides, the CDR3 is TGTGCCTGGAGTCCCCAAAGAAGCGGGAGCCCCTCCTACGAGCAGTACTTC.

The chain's CDR3 is CAWSGGRVSFEQFF. The CDR3 nucleotides are TGTGCCTGGAGTGGGGGAAGGGTAAGCTTTGAGCAGTTCTTC. V and J are TRBV30 and TRBJ2-1, with D hard to call. CDR1 and CDR2 from the germline V gene are GTSNPN and SVGIG (reference sequence). This CDR3 has 14 amino acids. Between the trimmed V and J ends, which lost 1 base and 9 bases, there was a span of 16 bases.

The gene calls are TRBV2 and TRBJ2-2; D gene ambiguous. Germline CDR1 and CDR2: SNHLY and FYNNEI. Trimming took 6 bases from V and 7 from J, leaving 6 bases between them. This CDR3 is built from 11 residues. For the CDR3, the DNA is TGTGCCAGCAGGAGTTTCGGGGAGCTGTTTTTT. Protein product: CASRSFGELFF.

The CDR3 DNA reads TGTGCCAGCACTCCAGCCGGGACAGGTGCCTCCTACGAGCAGTACTTC. This codes for CASTPAGTGASYEQYF. V gene TRBV28 combines with J gene TRBJ2-5; 8 bases align to TRBD1. The DNA end is more similar to TRBJ2-7, so the J call may be wrong. There are 16 residues in the CDR3. Germline values: CDR1 MDHEN, CDR2 SYDVKM.

This clone occurred once. The chain uses TRBV2 and TRBJ1-4; possible D gene TRBD1, 5 bases. V shed 6 bases and J shed 0 bases, with 14 bases lying between them. Germline V CDR1 and CDR2: SNHLY, FYNNEI. The CDR3 loop spans 16 amino acids. CDR3 region: CASSVRGPATNEKLFF. CDR3 DNA: TGTGCCAGCAGCGTAAGGGGCCCCGCAACTAATGAAAAACTGTTTTTT.

The chain links TRBV15 to TRBJ2-3; the D gene is possibly TRBD2 (6 bases). This CDR3 has 16 residues. Germline CDR1 LNHNV, CDR2 YYDKDF (reference sequence). With 0 bases removed from V and 5 bases from J, the gap between germline ends came to 15 bases. The CDR3: CATSRDRGGIVDTQYF. The CDR3 nucleotides read TGTGCCACCAGCAGAGATCGCGGCGGGATTGTAGATACGCAGTATTTT.

The chain is built from TRBV7-8 and TRBJ2-2; maybe TRBD2 (6 bases). This CDR3 contains 15 residues. The germline V and J ends were trimmed by 6 bases and 3 bases, with 14 bases remaining between them. The germline gives CDR1 SGHVS, CDR2 FQNEAQ. In nucleotides, the CDR3 is TGTGCCAGCAGTCTTACTCCGGGAGACACCGGGGAGCTGTTTTTT. It specifies CASSLTPGDTGELFF.

The chain uses TRBV28 and TRBJ2-5; the match to TRBD2 covers 8 bases. With 4 bases clipped from V and 5 bases from J, the junction kept 12 bases outside the gene matches. Germline CDR1 and CDR2: MDHEN and SYDVKM. This CDR3 is 16 amino acids long. CDR3 region: CASSYPILAAGETQYF. Here the CDR3 DNA reads TGTGCCAGCAGTTACCCTATACTAGCGGCGGGGGAGACCCAGTACTTC.

The genes are TRBV19 and TRBJ2-1; perhaps D is TRBD1 or TRBD2 (5 bases each). V lost 8 bases and J 5 bases, leaving 16 bases between the germline ends. CDR3 length: 14 amino acids. Per germline, CDR1 LNHDA and CDR2 SQIVND (reference sequence). As DNA, the CDR3 is TGTGCCAGTCGGGGAACAGGAGACCACAATGAGCAGTTCTTC. Its protein product is CASRGTGDHNEQFF.

The rearrangement joins TRBV6-5 to TRBJ2-3, with TRBD2 matching over 9 bases. CDR3 length: 13 amino acids. The trim removed 6 bases at V and 6 bases at J, leaving 4 bases unmatched. The germline gives CDR1 MNHEY, CDR2 SVGAGI. In DNA form, the CDR3 reads TGTGCCAGCAGGGGACTAGCTCGGGATACGCAGTATTTT. Its translation: CASRGLARDTQYF.

This sequence joins TRBV6-5 and TRBJ1-2; D remains ambiguous. V lost 0 bases, J lost 4 bases, and 6 bases lay in between. Looked up from germline, CDR1 is MNHEY and CDR2 is SVGAGI. The CDR3 covers 13 residues. CDR3 residues: CASSYSPSYGYTF. The CDR3 DNA reads as TGTGCCAGCAGTTACTCCCCAAGCTATGGCTACACCTTC.

The chain carries TRBV18 and TRBJ1-1; 7 bases are shared with TRBD1. The ends lost 4 bases at V and 5 bases at J; junction bases unmatched: 4. The CDR3 covers 13 residues. The germline gives CDR1 KGHSH, CDR2 LQKENI. CDR3: CASSQGQTTEAFF. CDR3 in DNA: TGTGCCAGCTCACAGGGACAGACGACTGAAGCTTTCTTT.

CDR3 in amino acids: CSAVGAEQYF. In nucleotides, the CDR3 is TGCAGTGCCGTCGGGGCAGAGCAGTACTTC. The chain couples TRBV20-1 to TRBJ2-7, with D tentatively TRBD1 or TRBD2 (5 bases each). CDR3 length: 10 amino acids. Germline V gene lookup returns CDR1 DFQATT and CDR2 SNEGSKA (reference sequence). The V end was cut by 6 bases, the J end by 7 bases, with 10 bases between.

The chain employs TRBV10-3 and TRBJ2-7, with TRBD1 as a possible D gene (6 bases). Germline V CDR1 and CDR2: ENHRY, SYGVKD. CDR3 length equals 13 residues. V was pared by 8 bases and J by 0 bases, with 11 bases between. In nucleotides, the CDR3 is TGTGCCATCGGGGACACCGGCTCCTACGAGCAGTACTTC. This encodes CAIGDTGSYEQYF.

The genes are TRBV9 and TRBJ1-4; D is perhaps TRBD1 (6 bases). The germline V gene encodes CDR1 SGDLS and CDR2 YYNGEE. The CDR3 has 14 amino acids. Trimming took off 0 bases at V and 6 bases at J, with 9 bases between the two ends. CDR3 sequence (DNA): TGTGCCAGCAGCGTAGGGGGGCTGGATGAAAAACTGTTTTTT. Protein sequence: CASSVGGLDEKLFF.

The chain combines TRBV30 with TRBJ1-2; maybe TRBD1 (5 bases). Per the germline V gene, CDR1 is GTSNPN and CDR2 is SVGIG (reference sequence). V lost 1 base and J 7 bases, leaving 10 bases between the germline ends. The CDR3 runs to 12 residues. The CDR3 DNA follows: TGTGCCTGGAGTGAACAGGCCGGTGGCTACACCTTC. It specifies CAWSEQAGGYTF.